The text below deals with one TCR beta chain. Relative to the germline gene, one junction end is altered; a read error may explain this. The CDR3 is 15 amino acids. Germline V gives CDR1 SQVTM, CDR2 ANQGSEA. Full-length variable regions came from constant-region reverse primers plus semi-nested Nested Universal Primer A PCR. TCRdb itself ran the 5' RACE reads through MiXCR, one entry per CDR3 protein. The sample contains tens of thousands of distinct CDR3 sequences, roughly 29% of which appear only once. Input material: memory CD4+ T cells sorted from a lymph node. The sample's subset: memory CD4+ T cells, CD4+CD45RO+CD25-. The sequence came from a female donor with breast cancer. This chain links TRBV29-1 with TRBJ2-1; D ambiguous. The CDR3 coding sequence is TGCAGCGTTGAATCAGCTACCCACTCCCACAATGAGCAGTTCTTC. The encoded protein is CSVESATHSHNEQFF.